Listed here are 22 T cell receptor beta chains from one sample, sequenced in a study of T cells in Graves' hyperthyroidism and ophthalmopathy. The TCR beta CDR3 regions underwent amplification using RNA transcripts as the source. An initial round of RT-PCR targeting the TCR CDR3 relied on the HTBI primer set. TCRdb reanalysed the multiplex PCR reads using MiXCR and keeps one entry per CDR3 protein. The sample has 550,000 to 650,000 distinct CDR3 sequences; 14% are singletons. The material sequenced was blood. The receptors originated from a woman in her forties with Graves' hyperthyroidism.

J is TRBJ2-1 and V is TRBV6-2 or TRBV6-3, with D tentatively TRBD2 (5 bases). This CDR3 is built from 14 residues. Trimming removed 8 bases at V and 3 bases at J, with 14 bases between. Germline CDR1 is MNHEY and CDR2 is SVGEGT. CDR3: CASDAEARYNEQFF. CDR3 sequence (DNA): TGTGCCAGCGACGCGGAGGCCCGCTACAATGAGCAGTTCTTC.

This clonotype was observed many times. J is TRBJ2-1 and V is TRBV5-4, with D perhaps matching TRBD2 (6 bases). The ends were cut back, 0 bases at V and 4 bases at J, with 14 bases in the middle. The germline CDR1 and CDR2 sequences are SGHNT and YYREEE (reference sequence). The CDR3 covers 16 residues. CDR3 coding DNA: TGTGCCAGCAGCTTGGGTGTGGGAGGCCGTTACAATGAGCAGTTCTTC. It translates to CASSLGVGGRYNEQFF. The variable domain in full, with the rest retrieved from reference TRBV5-4 and TRBJ2-1, is ETGVTQSPTHLIKTRGQQVTLRCSSQSGHNTVSWYQQALGQGPQFIFQYYREEENGRGNFPPRFSGLQFPNYSSELNVNALELDDSALYLCASSLGVGGRYNEQFFGPGTRLTVL.

This clonotype was observed many times. The CDR3 here is CASSLEQGVTEAFF. Written as DNA, the CDR3 is TGTGCCAGCAGTTTGGAACAGGGAGTCACTGAAGCTTTCTTT. The V call is TRBV28, the J call TRBJ1-1; D is perhaps TRBD1 (6 bases). Trimming took off 3 bases at V and 4 bases at J, with 12 bases between the two ends. Germline-derived CDR1 and CDR2 are MDHEN and SYDVKM. The CDR3 extends over 14 amino acids.

The rearrangement links TRBV7-9 to TRBJ1-2, with D maybe TRBD1 (5 bases). The CDR3 totals 15 residues. Germline assignment: CDR1 SEHNR and CDR2 FQNEAQ (reference sequence). V lost 1 base and J lost 0, with 9 bases in between. The CDR3 nucleotides are TGTGCCAGCAGCTTAGAGGGGAGCTCTAACTATGGCTACACCTTC. This codes for CASSLEGSSNYGYTF.

The J gene is TRBJ1-4, the V gene TRBV5-1; TRBD1 aligns across 11 bases. V shed 4 bases, J shed 8 bases, and the junction held 7 bases outside the gene matches. The CDR3 has 15 amino acids. Germline V gene data show CDR1 as SGHRS and CDR2 as YFSETQ. The CDR3 protein is CASSGGQGAGEKLFF. The CDR3, as DNA: TGCGCCAGCAGCGGCGGACAGGGGGCGGGCGAAAAACTGTTTTTT.

The V call is TRBV6-1, the J call TRBJ1-1, with TRBD1 matching over 12 bases. The CDR3 contains 16 residues. Germline CDR1 and CDR2: MNHNS and SASEGT. The V gene end was trimmed by 4 bases and the J gene end by 4 bases; junction bases not matched to a gene: 7. This chain's CDR3 is CASSGGTGGGSTEAFF. As DNA, the CDR3 is TGTGCCAGCAGTGGGGGGACAGGGGGCGGAAGCACTGAAGCTTTCTTT.

The chain employs TRBV9 and TRBJ2-1; D not certain. CDR1 and CDR2 from the germline V gene are SGDLS and YYNGEE. With 0 bases removed from V and 6 bases from J, the gap between germline ends came to 7 bases. The CDR3 is 13 amino acids. The DNA of the CDR3 is TGTGCCAGCAGCGTAGGACTTTTCAATGAGCAGTTCTTC. It yields the protein CASSVGLFNEQFF. Together with reference TRBV9 and TRBJ2-1, the CDR3 gives the full variable domain: DSGVTQTPKHLITATGQRVTLRCSPRSGDLSVYWYQQSLDQGLQFLIQYYNGEERAKGNILERFSAQQFPDLHSELNLSSLELGDSALYFCASSVGLFNEQFFGPGTRLTVL.

Ten or more counts support this clonotype. The chain couples TRBV2 to TRBJ2-7; 8 bases map to TRBD1. CDR3 length: 15 amino acids. Germline V CDR1 and CDR2: SNHLY, FYNNEI. V lost 5 bases to trimming and J lost 2 bases; unmatched junction nucleotides: 8. The CDR3 DNA reads as TGTGCCAGCAGTCCAACCGGGACAGGTCCCTACGAGCAGTACTTC. It yields the protein CASSPTGTGPYEQYF.

Only one count was recorded for this clonotype. Being one base from a much bigger clone, this may be a read error. This rearrangement joins TRBV20-1 to TRBJ2-1; D remains unclear. V was clipped by 0 bases and J by 9 bases, with 18 bases between them. Germline V gene sequence: CDR1 DFQATT, CDR2 SNEGSKA (reference sequence). The CDR3 is made up of 15 amino acids. The CDR3 DNA follows: TGCAGTGCTAGAGATCGTAGAACCCCTAATAGTGAGCAGTTCTTC. The encoded protein is CSARDRRTPNSEQFF.

This clonotype was detected many times. The chain uses TRBV28 and TRBJ1-1; D might be TRBD1 (6 bases). CDR3 length: 14 residues. CDR1 and CDR2 (germline): MDHEN, SYDVKM. V gave up 6 bases and J gave up 5 bases, with 16 bases separating them. CDR3 nucleotides: TGTGCCAGCAGCGCGAATACAGGGAATACTGAAGCTTTCTTT. Protein sequence: CASSANTGNTEAFF.

In its sample, this clonotype was seen a few times. The chain combines TRBV10-2 with TRBJ2-2; 8 nucleotides line up with TRBD2. The CDR3 loop spans 14 amino acids. With 10 bases clipped from V and 0 bases from J, the junction kept 4 bases outside the gene matches. The germline CDR1 and CDR2 sequences are WSHSY and SAAADI. Here the CDR3 DNA reads TGCGCCACCAGGACTAGCACGAACACCGGGGAGCTGTTTTTT. It encodes CATRTSTNTGELFF.

This clonotype has a count of ten or more. V is TRBV2 and J is TRBJ2-3; 8 positions agree with TRBD2. Germline V gene data show CDR1 as SNHLY and CDR2 as FYNNEI. J gave up 4 bases and V 6 bases, and 6 bases lay outside the gene matches. The CDR3 sequence is 14 residues long. In nucleotides, the CDR3 is TGTGCCAGCAGCGGGACTAGTAGTCCAGATACGCAGTATTTT. This codes for CASSGTSSPDTQYF. The full variable domain, completed using reference TRBV2 and TRBJ2-3, is EPEVTQTPSHQVTQMGQEVILRCVPISNHLYFYWYRQILGQKVEFLVSFYNNEISEKSEIFDDQFSVERPDGSNFTLKIRSTKLEDSAMYFCASSGTSSPDTQYFGPGTRLTVL.

The table lists this clonotype with many counts. In nucleotides, the CDR3 is TGTGCCAGCAGGGCTAGCGGGCGGGATGAGCAGTTCTTC. As protein: CASRASGRDEQFF. J is TRBJ2-1 and V is TRBV7-3, with TRBD2 matching over 8 bases. The V gene end was trimmed by 6 bases and the J gene end by 8 bases; junction bases not matched to a gene: 6. Germline CDR1 is SGHTA and CDR2 is FQGTGA. The length of the CDR3 is 13 residues.

This clonotype was found many times. The chain carries TRBV2 and TRBJ1-1; the D is unclear. Looked up from germline, CDR1 is SNHLY and CDR2 is FYNNEI. Trimming removed 6 bases at V and 0 bases at J, with 11 bases between. This CDR3 has 14 residues. Here the CDR3 DNA reads TGTGCCAGCAGCGATGGACCGCTGAACACTGAAGCTTTCTTT. Its translation is CASSDGPLNTEAFF.

The rearrangement joins TRBV7-2 to TRBJ2-3; the match to TRBD2 covers 9 bases. Germline lookup yields CDR1 SGHTA and CDR2 FQGNSA. Germline trimming cut 3 bases from V and 5 bases from J; bases unmatched to any gene: 6. CDR3 length equals 15 residues. The CDR3 DNA reads TGTGCCAGCAGCTTTAGCGGGAGATTTGAAGATACGCAGTATTTT. Its translation: CASSFSGRFEDTQYF.

This clonotype has more than one count but fewer than ten. The chain has TRBV2 and TRBJ2-7, with D unresolved. There are 13 residues in the CDR3. Trimming pared 3 bases from V and 2 bases from J, leaving 8 bases between. The germline V gene has CDR1 SNHLY and CDR2 FYNNEI. The CDR3 DNA reads TGTGCCAGCAGTGAGACGGGTGCCTACGAGCAGTACTTC. It encodes CASSETGAYEQYF.

In its sample, this clonotype was seen a few times. At one of its ends the junction is not consistent with the germline gene, which may arise from a read error. CDR3 in amino acids: CASSLAGGSYNERFF. CDR3 sequence (DNA): TGTGCCAGCAGCTTAGCGGGAGGCTCCTACAATGAGCGGTTCTTC. The V and J genes are TRBV7-2 and TRBJ2-1; a weak D match, TRBD2 (6 bases). There are 15 residues in the CDR3. In germline, CDR1 is SGHTA, CDR2 FQGNSA.

Note on this clonotype: It may be a read error: a sequence one base away is much more abundant. This rearrangement joins TRBV5-1 to TRBJ1-5, with D tentatively TRBD1 (5 bases). The germline V gene encodes CDR1 SGHRS and CDR2 YFSETQ. The CDR3 runs 13 residues. The V end was cut by 3 bases, the J end by 3 bases, with 7 bases between. The DNA of the CDR3 is TGCGCCAGCAGCTCGGACATCAATCAGCCCCAGCATTTT. Translated: CASSSDINQPQHF.

There are many counts of this clonotype. This chain joins TRBV28 and TRBJ2-5, with TRBD2 as a possible D gene (5 bases). This CDR3 spans 16 amino acids. Trimming took 0 bases from V and 4 from J, leaving 15 bases between them. Germline CDR1 reads MDHEN; CDR2 reads SYDVKM. Here the CDR3 DNA reads TGTGCCAGCAGTTTATGGTTGGACTCCGAGGGAGAGACCCAGTACTTC. It translates to CASSLWLDSEGETQYF.

A word on this clonotype: It may be a read error: a sequence one base away is much more abundant. The V and J genes are TRBV28 and TRBJ2-2; no reliable D call. The CDR3 consists of 16 residues. Deletions cut 2 bases from V and 3 bases from J, with 13 bases between. Per germline, CDR1 MDHEN and CDR2 SYDVKM. The CDR3 protein is CASSLVAPSHTGELFF. The CDR3 region has the DNA TGTGCCAGCAGTTTAGTGGCGCCCTCTCACACCGGGGAGCTGTTTTTT.

This clonotype was observed at least ten times. The chain links TRBV11-2 to TRBJ2-5; D tentatively reads TRBD1 or TRBD2 (5 bases each). From germline, CDR1 is SGHAT and CDR2 FQNNGV. CDR3 length equals 13 residues. Trimming left V 4 bases short and J 4 bases short, with 10 bases between. CDR3 DNA: TGTGCCAGCAGCTCCCAGGGACCAGAGACCCAGTACTTC. Amino acid sequence: CASSSQGPETQYF.

This chain uses TRBV12-3 or TRBV12-4 with TRBJ1-2; 7 positions match TRBD1. With 7 bases clipped from V and 1 base from J, the junction kept 18 bases outside the gene matches. The CDR3 runs to 18 residues. CDR3 bases: TGTGCCAGCAACCCTTATTATGGGGACAGTCTCGGTAACTATGGCTACACCTTC. Translating it yields CASNPYYGDSLGNYGYTF.